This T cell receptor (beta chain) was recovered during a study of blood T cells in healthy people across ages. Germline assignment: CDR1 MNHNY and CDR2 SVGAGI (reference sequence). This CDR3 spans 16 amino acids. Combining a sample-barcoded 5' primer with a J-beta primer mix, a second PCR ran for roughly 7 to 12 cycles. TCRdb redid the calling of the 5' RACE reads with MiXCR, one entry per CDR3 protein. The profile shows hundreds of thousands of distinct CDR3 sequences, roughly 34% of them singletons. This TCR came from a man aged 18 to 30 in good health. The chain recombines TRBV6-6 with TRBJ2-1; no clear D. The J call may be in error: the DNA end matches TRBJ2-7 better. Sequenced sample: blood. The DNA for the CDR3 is TGTGCCAGCAGTCCACTCGACATGAGCTCCTACAATGAGCAGTACTTC. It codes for CASSPLDMSSYNEQYF.